This T cell receptor beta chain was recovered during a study of blood T cell repertoires in COVID-19 (dated by TCRdb to about 2020). Broadly, across the study: Samples from collaborators originated in the United States, Italy and Spain and spanned both the acute and convalescent phases of COVID-19. Samples came from the ongoing ImmuneRACE study (first 160 participants) plus 1,254 subjects from 6 global collaborators. The repertoires were released in a freely available public database meant as a resource for research on the immune response to SARS-CoV-2. A de-identified subject ID, COVID-19 status, age in years and sex were almost always included in the sample metadata. Subjects who had been exposed to COVID-19, were actively infected with it, or had recovered from it provided the deeply sampled blood TCRbeta repertoires that made up the dataset. The material from the prospective study consisted of cDNA or gDNA derived from T cells, B-cell-depleted T cells, or PBMCs. HLA class I and class II types, where available, came from metadata supplied by the sample provider rather than from assay-based typing.

Whole blood was collected in K2EDTA tubes by collaborating institutions according to the institutions' own protocols. For TCRbeta analysis, collaborators shipped samples in one of three forms: frozen whole blood, isolated PBMCs, or DNA extracted from either of those sample types. In the case of this clone: The target of this receptor is not known. One base away there is no much larger clone; base qualities are not given.

Broad study findings and their caveats: The quantity of clinical and demographic metadata differed by source and by participant and was supplied without curation.

A distance of 11 bases separates the germline ends of V and J, which lose 4 bases and 1 base respectively. The CDR3 numbers 15 residues from cysteine through phenylalanine. The entry retains the CDR3 DNA only, 45 bases that are in frame from base 1. The germline V gene specifies SGHTS as CDR1 and YDEGEE as CDR2. TCRbeta CDR3 regions were amplified from genomic DNA by means of the immunoSEQ Assay, a bias-controlled multiplex PCR. The source study handled its data this way. The number of nucleated cells in each sample was estimated by amplification of reference gene primers within the assay. To quantify the absolute abundance of each unique TCRbeta CDR3 rearrangement, sequence reads were collapsed and filtered. Productive Simpson clonality was computed per sample as the square root of Simpson's diversity index over productive rearrangements. This is the immuneACCESS table as TCRdb keeps it, with only in-frame sequences that have V and J called. A part of the clones is gone; compared with another copy, unresolved V genes explain less than half, and the rest is unexplained. D and trimming come from the DNA, and the V and J calls and clone size come from that table. In this sample the table shows 100,000 to 150,000 clones, 80% to 85% of which occur a single time. Clones ranked in the top ten supply 3.5% to 4.5% of the sample.

This clonotype originated in a woman aged 45-59 years with acute or convalescent COVID-19. This receptor chain uses TRBV5-8 and TRBJ2-2; no D gene can be assigned with confidence. Sequenced input: peripheral blood. The CDR3 region has the sequence CASSLDWVNTGELFF. The DNA is TGTGCCAGCAGCCTAGATTGGGTGAACACCGGGGAGCTGTTTTTT.